A single sample gave rise to the 3 T cell receptor beta chains below, sequenced in a study of T cell clonality in common variable immunodeficiency. Sequenced by immunoSEQ multiplex PCR; TCRdb stores in-frame clones only, minus some. The sample is made up of around 45,000 clones, none counted only once. Sequencing input: peripheral blood mononuclear cells. The receptors were sampled from a person aged 18 to 70 in good health.

CDR3 sequence reads: CAWSTSGTGSRNIYTF. The DNA read from the CDR3 is TGTGCCTGGAGTACGTCCGGGACAGGGAGTAGAAACATC. The chain has TRBV30 and TRBJ1-2; TRBD1 aligns across 9 bases. The read falls 3 residues short of the CDR3 end, and the missing part is taken from the germline J gene. CDR1 is GTSNPN, CDR2 SVGIG, per germline (reference sequence). CDR3 length equals 16 residues.

This clone was observed at least ten times. The CDR3 is cut off 3 residues early in the read; its end comes from the germline J gene. The J gene is TRBJ2-7, the V gene TRBV5-1, with TRBD1 matching 7 bases. Germline trimming cut 4 bases from V and 0 bases from J; bases unmatched to any gene: 7. The CDR3 totals 15 residues. The germline V gene encodes CDR1 SGHRS and CDR2 YFSETQ. The sequenced CDR3 bases are TGCGCCAGCAGCCTAGGAGGACAGGCCTCCTACGAG. It codes for CASSLGGQASYE. The full CDR3 protein reads CASSLGGQASYEQYF. Together with reference TRBV5-1 and TRBJ2-7, the CDR3 gives the full variable domain: KAGVTQTPRYLIKTRGQQVTLSCSPISGHRSVSWYQQTPGQGLQFLFEYFSETQRNKGNFPGRFSGRQFSNSRSEMNVSTLELGDSALYLCASSLGGQASYEQYFGPGTRLTVT.

This clone was observed at least ten times. CDR3 in amino acids: CSVDRGLSTDTQYF. CDR3 DNA, as far as it was read: TGCAGCGTTGACAGGGGCCTTAGCACAGATACG. The chain joins TRBV29-1 to TRBJ2-3; tentatively, D is TRBD1 (6 bases). The sequence runs out 3 residues before the end of the CDR3; the remainder is reconstructed from the germline J gene. Germline V gives CDR1 SQVTM, CDR2 ANQGSEA. The length of the CDR3 is 14 residues. Trimming stripped 3 bases from V and 0 bases from J, with 10 bases between.